This T cell receptor beta chain was captured in a study of blood T cell repertoires in COVID-19. As for the study in general: Researchers got acute and convalescent COVID-19 samples from the United States, Italy and Spain. In each case, the material was cDNA or gDNA derived from T cells, B-cell-depleted T cells, or PBMCs.

Germline CDR1 is MNHNY and CDR2 is SVGAGI (reference sequence). V lost 0 bases and J lost 8, with 8 bases in between. CDR3 size: 13 residues. Methods used by the authors: Amplification of reference gene primers provided the estimated nucleated cell counts. TCRdb keeps only in-frame clones here, not all; method: immunoSEQ multiplex PCR. The DNA gave D and trimming, while V, J and clone size come from that table. The sample has about 210,000 clones, about four fifths seen once. The clonotype originates from a woman in her thirties or forties with acute or convalescent COVID-19. What was sequenced was peripheral blood. The chain is built from TRBV6-6 and TRBJ2-1; the D is unclear. Here the CDR3 reads CASSYSSGHEQFF. The CDR3 DNA reads as TGTGCCAGCAGTTACTCGAGTGGGCATGAGCAGTTCTTC.